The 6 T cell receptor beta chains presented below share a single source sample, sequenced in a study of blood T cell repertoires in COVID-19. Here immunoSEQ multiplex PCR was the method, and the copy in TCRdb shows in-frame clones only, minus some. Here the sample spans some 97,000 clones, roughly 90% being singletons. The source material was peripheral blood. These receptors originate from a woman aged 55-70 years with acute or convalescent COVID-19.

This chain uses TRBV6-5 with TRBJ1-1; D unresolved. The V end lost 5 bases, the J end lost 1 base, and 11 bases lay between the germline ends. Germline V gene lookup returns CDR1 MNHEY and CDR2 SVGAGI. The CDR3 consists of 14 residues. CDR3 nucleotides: TGTGCCAGCAGTCTTTACAGCCGGAACACTGAAGCTTTCTTT. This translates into CASSLYSRNTEAFF.

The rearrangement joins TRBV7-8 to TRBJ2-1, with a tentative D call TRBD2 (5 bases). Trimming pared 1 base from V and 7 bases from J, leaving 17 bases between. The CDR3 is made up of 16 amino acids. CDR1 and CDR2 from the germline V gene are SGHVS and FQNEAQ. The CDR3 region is CASSLVPGITRNEQFF. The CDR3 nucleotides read TGTGCCAGCAGCTTAGTTCCGGGGATTACGAGGAATGAGCAGTTCTTC.

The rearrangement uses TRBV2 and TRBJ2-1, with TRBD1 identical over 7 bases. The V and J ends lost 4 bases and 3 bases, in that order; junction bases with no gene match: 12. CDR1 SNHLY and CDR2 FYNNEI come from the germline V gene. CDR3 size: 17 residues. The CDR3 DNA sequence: TGTGCCAGCAGTGCACCAACTTCCCGGGACAGCTACAATGAGCAGTTCTTC. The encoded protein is CASSAPTSRDSYNEQFF.

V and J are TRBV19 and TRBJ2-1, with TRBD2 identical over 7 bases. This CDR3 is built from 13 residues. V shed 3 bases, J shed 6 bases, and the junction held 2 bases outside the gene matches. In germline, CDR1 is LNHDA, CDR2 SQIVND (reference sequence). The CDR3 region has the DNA TGTGCCAGTAGTATGGGGGGGGGCAATGAGCAGTTCTTC. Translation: CASSMGGGNEQFF.

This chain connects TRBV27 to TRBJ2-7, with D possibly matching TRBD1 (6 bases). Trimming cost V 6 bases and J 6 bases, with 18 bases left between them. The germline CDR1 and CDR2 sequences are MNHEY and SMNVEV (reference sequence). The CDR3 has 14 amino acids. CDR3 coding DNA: TGTGCCAGCAGCCCGAACCCATCAGGGGTCGAGCAGTACTTC. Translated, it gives CASSPNPSGVEQYF.

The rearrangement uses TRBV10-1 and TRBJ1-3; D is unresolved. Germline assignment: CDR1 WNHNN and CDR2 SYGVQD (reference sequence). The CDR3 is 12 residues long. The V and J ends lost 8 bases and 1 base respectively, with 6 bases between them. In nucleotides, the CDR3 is TGCGCCAGCTCGGGGTCTGGAAACACCATATATTTT. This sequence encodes CASSGSGNTIYF.